This is a list of T cell receptor beta chains from one sample in a study of cytomegalovirus exposure and HLA in healthy donors. Sequenced by immunoSEQ multiplex PCR; TCRdb stores in-frame clones only, minus some. The sample has roughly 130,000 clones; 61% are singletons. Source material: PBMCs. The receptor source for this set is a male donor in good health and CMV-seronegative. Both conserved end residues are part of each CDR3. A D gene is named only where the DNA matches it firmly. A row's size may be missing; if present it is once, few, many or a size class.

size: .; D: TRBD2; J: TRBJ2-1; V: TRBV7-3; CDR3: CASSRAGGAYNEQFF; DNA: TGTGCCAGCAGCAGAGCGGGGGGCGCCTACAATGAGCAGTTCTTC
size: .; D: TRBD1; J: TRBJ2-2; V: TRBV10-3; CDR3: CAIRGTANTGELFF; DNA: TGTGCCATCAGAGGGACAGCGAACACCGGGGAGCTGTTTTTT
size: .; D: TRBD1; J: TRBJ2-7; V: TRBV5-4; CDR3: CASSVRWDRGNNAYEQYF; DNA: TGTGCCAGCAGTGTGAGGTGGGACAGGGGAAATAACGCCTACGAGCAGTACTTC
size: few; D: .; J: TRBJ1-1; V: TRBV11-2; CDR3: CASSRSWTENTEAFF; DNA: TGTGCCAGCAGCCGATCTTGGACAGAGAACACTGAAGCTTTCTTT
size: .; D: .; J: TRBJ1-6; V: TRBV7-9; CDR3: CASSFRESPLHF; DNA: TGTGCCAGCAGCTTCAGGGAATCGCCCCTCCACTTT
size: few; D: TRBD1; J: TRBJ2-7; V: TRBV29-1; CDR3: CSVPRQGGEQYF; DNA: TGCAGCGTTCCTCGACAGGGTGGCGAGCAGTACTTC
size: .; D: .; J: TRBJ1-4; V: TRBV30; CDR3: CAWSVGGVEKLFF; DNA: TGTGCCTGGAGTGTTGGAGGGGTGGAAAAACTGTTTTTT
size: .; D: TRBD1; J: TRBJ2-7; V: TRBV7-3; CDR3: CASSPGQYSYEQYF; DNA: TGTGCCAGCAGCCCGGGACAGTACTCCTACGAGCAGTACTTC
size: .; D: TRBD1; J: TRBJ1-1; V: TRBV25-1; CDR3: CASSQTGPQFGTEAFF; DNA: TGTGCCAGCAGTCAGACAGGGCCTCAATTTGGGACTGAAGCTTTCTTT
size: few; D: .; J: TRBJ2-1; V: TRBV15; CDR3: CATSRDGASQSKFF; DNA: TGTGCCACCAGCAGAGATGGGGCAAGCCAAAGTAAGTTCTTC
size: .; D: TRBD2; J: TRBJ2-3; V: TRBV5-1; CDR3: CASSQLAGGTDTQYF; DNA: TGCGCCAGCAGCCAACTAGCGGGCGGCACAGATACGCAGTATTTT
size: few; D: TRBD1; J: TRBJ1-6; V: TRBV5-5; CDR3: CASSIGTGRSPLHF; DNA: TGTGCCAGCAGCATCGGGACAGGTCGCTCACCCCTCCACTTT
size: few; D: TRBD2; J: TRBJ2-1; V: TRBV7-9; CDR3: CASSLYLGLAGNEQFF; DNA: TGTGCCAGCAGCTTATACTTGGGACTAGCTGGCAATGAGCAGTTCTTC
size: .; D: .; J: TRBJ1-6; V: TRBV2; CDR3: CASSEVANSPLHF; DNA: TGTGCCAGCAGTGAAGTGGCTAATTCACCCCTCCACTTT
size: .; D: TRBD1; J: TRBJ2-1; V: TRBV7-9; CDR3: CASRPAGQGSNEQFF; DNA: TGTGCCAGCAGGCCCGCGGGACAGGGCTCCAATGAGCAGTTCTTC
size: .; D: .; J: TRBJ2-7; V: TRBV5-1; CDR3: CASSLEGFAGSAHEQYF; DNA: TGCGCCAGCAGCTTGGAAGGTTTCGCGGGTTCGGCCCACGAGCAGTACTTC
size: .; D: .; J: TRBJ1-6; V: TRBV7-8; CDR3: CASSGRVANNSPLHF; DNA: TGTGCCAGCAGCGGCAGGGTTGCGAATAATTCACCCCTCCACTTT
size: few; D: TRBD1; J: TRBJ1-2; V: TRBV4-1; CDR3: CASSPPGTGFNYGYTF; DNA: TGCGCCAGCAGCCCACCGGGGACAGGGTTTAACTATGGCTACACCTTC
size: few; D: .; J: TRBJ1-4; V: TRBV2; CDR3: CASSVLSGASNEKLFF; DNA: TGTGCCAGCAGCGTGCTCTCGGGTGCATCTAATGAAAAACTGTTTTTT
size: .; D: TRBD1; J: TRBJ2-7; V: TRBV11-2; CDR3: CASSLGQTIRF; DNA: TGTGCCAGCAGCTTGGGACAGACTATTCGGTTC
size: .; D: .; J: TRBJ1-2; V: TRBV7-2; CDR3: CASTLVQGRIYGYTF; DNA: TGTGCCAGCACCCTGGTTCAGGGCCGTATCTATGGCTACACCTTC
size: once; D: TRBD2; J: TRBJ2-5; V: TRBV2; CDR3: CASTRTSGAYQETQYF; DNA: TGTGCCAGCACGCGGACTAGCGGGGCTTACCAAGAGACCCAGTACTTC
size: .; D: .; J: TRBJ2-5; V: TRBV6-8; CDR3: CASRGLDRQQETQYF; DNA: TGTGCCAGCAGAGGGCTAGATCGACAGCAAGAGACCCAGTACTTC
size: .; D: TRBD2; J: TRBJ2-3; V: TRBV6-5; CDR3: CATSPGGANTQYF; DNA: TGTGCCACCTCTCCGGGGGGGGCGAATACGCAGTATTTT
size: few; D: .; J: TRBJ2-7; V: TRBV13; CDR3: CASSLRQRASYEQYF; DNA: TGTGCCAGCAGCTTAAGGCAGAGGGCCTCCTACGAGCAGTACTTC
size: .; D: .; J: TRBJ1-6; V: TRBV5-6; CDR3: CASVKPPGHRNSPLHF; DNA: TGTGCCAGCGTAAAACCACCGGGACACCGAAATTCACCCCTCCACTTT
size: .; D: .; J: TRBJ2-5; V: TRBV21-1; CDR3: CASSKVGDRLQETQYF; DNA: TGTGCCAGCAGCAAAGTCGGAGACAGGCTCCAAGAGACCCAGTACTTC
size: .; D: .; J: TRBJ1-1; V: TRBV5-1; CDR3: CASSFSGAWEAFF; DNA: TGCGCCAGCAGCTTTTCAGGGGCCTGGGAAGCTTTCTTT
size: few; D: .; J: TRBJ2-1; V: TRBV4-2; CDR3: CASSQDRGGSADEQFF; DNA: TGTGCCAGCAGCCAAGATAGAGGGGGTTCTGCCGATGAGCAGTTCTTC
size: few; D: TRBD1; J: TRBJ1-6; V: TRBV7-2; CDR3: CASSFGQGKNSPLHF; DNA: TGTGCCAGCAGCTTCGGACAGGGGAAAAATTCACCCCTCCACTTT
size: .; D: TRBD2; J: TRBJ2-5; V: TRBV13; CDR3: CASSFRGGTLQETQYF; DNA: TGTGCCAGCAGCTTTCGCGGGGGGACCCTTCAAGAGACCCAGTACTTC
size: .; D: TRBD1; J: TRBJ2-1; V: TRBV7-9; CDR3: CASSPIPGTGAFF; DNA: TGTGCCAGCAGCCCCATCCCCGGGACAGGGGCGTTCTTC
size: .; D: TRBD1; J: TRBJ2-2; V: TRBV19; CDR3: CASPRDREITGELFF; DNA: TGTGCCAGCCCTCGGGACAGGGAAATCACCGGGGAGCTGTTTTTT
size: .; D: .; J: TRBJ2-7; V: TRBV4-3; CDR3: CASSQDLLSVDYEQYF; DNA: TGCGCCAGCAGCCAAGATTTACTTTCGGTCGACTACGAGCAGTACTTC
size: .; D: TRBD2; J: TRBJ2-1; V: TRBV7-3; CDR3: CASTLGASGYNEQFF; DNA: TGTGCCAGCACCCTAGGTGCTAGCGGGTACAATGAGCAGTTCTTC
size: .; D: .; J: TRBJ1-1; V: TRBV28; CDR3: CASTPGPLGHLSMNTEAFF; DNA: TGTGCCAGCACCCCAGGCCCGCTAGGACACCTATCAATGAACACTGAAGCTTTCTTT
size: .; D: TRBD1; J: TRBJ1-5; V: TRBV28; CDR3: CASSHHTGGNQPQHF; DNA: TGTGCCAGCAGCCATCATACAGGGGGCAATCAGCCCCAGCATTTT
size: few; D: .; J: TRBJ2-7; V: TRBV2; CDR3: CASAGRTYEQYF; DNA: TGTGCCAGCGCGGGACGGACCTACGAGCAGTACTTC
size: .; D: .; J: TRBJ2-5; V: TRBV2; CDR3: CASSGETQYF; DNA: TGTGCCAGCTCAGGAGAGACCCAGTACTTC
size: .; D: TRBD2; J: TRBJ2-3; V: TRBV20-1; CDR3: CSATSGGTQYF; DNA: TGCAGTGCTACTAGCGGGGGGACGCAGTATTTT
size: .; D: TRBD1; J: TRBJ1-1; V: TRBV7-2; CDR3: CASSSTTGTGARNTEAFF; DNA: TGTGCCAGCAGCAGTACAACCGGGACAGGGGCCCGGAACACTGAAGCTTTCTTT
size: .; D: .; J: TRBJ2-7; V: TRBV27; CDR3: CASSLSGAIASYEQYF; DNA: TGTGCCAGCAGTTTATCAGGGGCGATCGCCTCCTACGAGCAGTACTTC
size: once; D: .; J: TRBJ2-7; V: TRBV28; CDR3: CASTTHNYEQYF; DNA: TGTGCCAGCACCACTCATAACTACGAGCAGTACTTC
size: .; D: TRBD2; J: TRBJ2-3; V: TRBV29-1; CDR3: CSGGLAGVRDTQYF; DNA: TGCAGCGGAGGACTAGCGGGGGTAAGAGATACGCAGTATTTT
size: .; D: .; J: TRBJ1-1; V: TRBV7-8; CDR3: CASSLNQGNTEAFF; DNA: TGTGCCAGCAGCTTAAACCAGGGGAACACTGAAGCTTTCTTT
size: .; D: .; J: TRBJ1-2; V: TRBV5-6; CDR3: CASSPGGGPYGYTF; DNA: TGTGCCAGCAGCCCGGGCGGGGGCCCCTATGGCTACACCTTC
size: .; D: TRBD1; J: TRBJ2-7; V: TRBV18; CDR3: CASSRDRASSYEQYF; DNA: TGTGCCAGCTCGCGCGACAGGGCAAGCTCCTACGAGCAGTACTTC
size: few; D: .; J: TRBJ1-1; V: TRBV19; CDR3: CASNQGNTEAFF; DNA: TGTGCCAGTAATCAGGGGAACACTGAAGCTTTCTTT
size: .; D: TRBD2; J: TRBJ2-7; V: TRBV4-1; CDR3: CASSQVFGGAQFYEQYF; DNA: TGCGCCAGCAGCCAAGTCTTCGGGGGGGCGCAATTCTACGAGCAGTACTTC
size: .; D: .; J: TRBJ1-5; V: TRBV27; CDR3: CASSSLIRGQPQHF; DNA: TGTGCCAGCTCCTCACTAATCAGGGGACAGCCCCAGCATTTT